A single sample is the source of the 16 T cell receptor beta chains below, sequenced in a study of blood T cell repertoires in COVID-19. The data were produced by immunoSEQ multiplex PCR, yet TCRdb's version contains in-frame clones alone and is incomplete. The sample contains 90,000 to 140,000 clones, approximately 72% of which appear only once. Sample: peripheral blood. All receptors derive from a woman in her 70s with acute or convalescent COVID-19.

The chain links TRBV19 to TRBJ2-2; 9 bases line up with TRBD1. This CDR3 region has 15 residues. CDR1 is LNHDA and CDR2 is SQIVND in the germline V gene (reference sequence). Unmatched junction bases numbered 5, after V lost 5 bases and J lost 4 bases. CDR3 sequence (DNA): TGTGCCAGTAGTGCCGACAGGGGGGTCACCGGGGAGCTGTTTTTT. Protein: CASSADRGVTGELFF.

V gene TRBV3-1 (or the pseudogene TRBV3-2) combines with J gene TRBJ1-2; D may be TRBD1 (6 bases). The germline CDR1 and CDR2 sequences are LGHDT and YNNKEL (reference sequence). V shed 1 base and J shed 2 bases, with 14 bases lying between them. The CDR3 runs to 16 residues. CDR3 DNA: TGTGCCAGCAGCCAAGGCGGGGGCGGACACAACTATGGCTACACCTTC. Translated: CASSQGGGGHNYGYTF.

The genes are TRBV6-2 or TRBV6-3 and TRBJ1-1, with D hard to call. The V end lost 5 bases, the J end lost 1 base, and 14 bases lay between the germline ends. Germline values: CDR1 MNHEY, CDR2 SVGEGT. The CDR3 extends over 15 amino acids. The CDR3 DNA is TGTGCCAGCAGTCCGTACGGCGGGCAGAACACTGAAGCTTTCTTT. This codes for CASSPYGGQNTEAFF.

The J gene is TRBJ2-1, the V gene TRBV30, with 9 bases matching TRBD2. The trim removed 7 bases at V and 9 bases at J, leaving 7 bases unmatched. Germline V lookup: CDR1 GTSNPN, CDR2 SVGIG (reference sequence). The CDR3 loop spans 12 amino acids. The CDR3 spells CASGLAVSEQFF. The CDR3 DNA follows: TGTGCCTCGGGACTAGCAGTGAGTGAGCAGTTCTTC.

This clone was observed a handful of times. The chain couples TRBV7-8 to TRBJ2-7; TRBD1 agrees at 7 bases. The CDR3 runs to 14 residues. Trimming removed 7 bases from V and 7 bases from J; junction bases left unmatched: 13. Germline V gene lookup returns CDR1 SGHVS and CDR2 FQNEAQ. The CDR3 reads CASNTELGGGEQYF. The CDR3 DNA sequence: TGTGCCAGCAATACCGAGCTAGGGGGCGGGGAGCAGTACTTC. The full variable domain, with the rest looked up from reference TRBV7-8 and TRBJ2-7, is GAGVSQSPRYKVAKRGQDVALRCDPISGHVSLFWYQQALGQGPEFLTYFQNEAQLDKSGLPSDRFFAERPEGSVSTLKIQRTQQEDSAVYLCASNTELGGGEQYFGPGTRLTVT.

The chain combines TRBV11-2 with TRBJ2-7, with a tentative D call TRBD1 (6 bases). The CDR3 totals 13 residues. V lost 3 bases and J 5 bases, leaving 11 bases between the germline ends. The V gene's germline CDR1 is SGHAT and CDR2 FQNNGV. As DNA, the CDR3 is TGTGCCAGCAGCTTTAACAGGGATAACGAGCAGTACTTC. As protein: CASSFNRDNEQYF. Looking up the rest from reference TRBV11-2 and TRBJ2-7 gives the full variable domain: EAGVAQSPRYKIIEKRQSVAFWCNPISGHATLYWYQQILGQGPKLLIQFQNNGVVDDSQLPKDRFSAERLKGVDSTLKIQPAKLEDSAVYLCASSFNRDNEQYFGPGTRLTVT.

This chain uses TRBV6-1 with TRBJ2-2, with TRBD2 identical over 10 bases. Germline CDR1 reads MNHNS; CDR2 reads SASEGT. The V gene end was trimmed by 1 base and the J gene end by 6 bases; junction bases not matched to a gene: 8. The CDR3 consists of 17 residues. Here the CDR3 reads CASSEVGVAGGPGELFF. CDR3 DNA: TGTGCCAGCAGTGAAGTGGGAGTAGCGGGGGGCCCCGGGGAGCTGTTTTTT.

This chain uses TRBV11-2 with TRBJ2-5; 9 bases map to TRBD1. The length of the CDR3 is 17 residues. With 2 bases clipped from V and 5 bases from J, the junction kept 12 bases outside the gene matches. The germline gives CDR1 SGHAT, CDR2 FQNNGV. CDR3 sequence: CASSLPERTGVRETQYF. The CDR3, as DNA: TGTGCCAGCAGCTTACCTGAACGGACAGGGGTACGGGAGACCCAGTACTTC.

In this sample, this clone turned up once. The CDR3 nucleotides are TGTGCCACCGAACAACAGCACACCGGGGAGCTGTTTTTT. It encodes CATEQQHTGELFF. The rearrangement links TRBV24-1 to TRBJ2-2; D call uncertain. Trimming took off 9 bases at V and 3 bases at J, with 10 bases between the two ends. This CDR3 contains 13 residues. Germline CDR1 reads KGHDR; CDR2 reads SFDVKD.

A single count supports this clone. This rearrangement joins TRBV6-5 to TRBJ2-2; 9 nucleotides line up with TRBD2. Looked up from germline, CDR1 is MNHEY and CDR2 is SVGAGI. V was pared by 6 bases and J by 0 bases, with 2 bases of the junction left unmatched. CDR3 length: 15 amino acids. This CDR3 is CASSRGGANTGELFF. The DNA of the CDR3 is TGTGCCAGCAGCCGCGGGGGGGCGAACACCGGGGAGCTGTTTTTT.

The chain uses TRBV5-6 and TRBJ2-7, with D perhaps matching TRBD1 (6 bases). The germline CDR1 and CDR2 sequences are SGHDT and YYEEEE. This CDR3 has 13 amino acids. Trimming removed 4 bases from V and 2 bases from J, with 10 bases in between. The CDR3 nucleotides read TGTGCCAGCAGCGGGACACCGACCTACGAGCAGTACTTC. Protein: CASSGTPTYEQYF.

The CDR3 DNA sequence: TGTGCCATCCTACCGGGACAGGGTGGGCGGCCCCAGCATTTT. Residues: CAILPGQGGRPQHF. V usage is TRBV28 and J usage is TRBJ1-5; 9 bases are a match to TRBD1. With V trimmed by 10 bases and J by 9 bases, 13 bases remained unmatched. CDR3 length equals 14 residues. In germline, CDR1 is MDHEN, CDR2 SYDVKM. Looking up the rest from reference TRBV28 and TRBJ1-5 gives the full variable domain: DVKVTQSSRYLVKRTGEKVFLECVQDMDHENMFWYRQDPGLGLRLIYFSYDVKMKEKGDIPEGYSVSREKKERFSLILESASTNQTSMYLCAILPGQGGRPQHFGDGTRLSIL.

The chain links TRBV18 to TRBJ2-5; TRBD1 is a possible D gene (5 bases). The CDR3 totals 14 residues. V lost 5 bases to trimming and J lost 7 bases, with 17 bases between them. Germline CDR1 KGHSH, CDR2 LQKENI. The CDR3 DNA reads TGTGCCAGCTCATCCCCGACAGACGTGCGGACCCAGTACTTC. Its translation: CASSSPTDVRTQYF.

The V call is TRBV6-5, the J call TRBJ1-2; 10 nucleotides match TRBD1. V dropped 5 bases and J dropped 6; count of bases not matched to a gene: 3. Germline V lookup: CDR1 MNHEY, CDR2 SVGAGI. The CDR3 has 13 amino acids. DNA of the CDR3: TGTGCCAGCAGTACGGACAGGGGGAATGGCTACACCTTC. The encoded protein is CASSTDRGNGYTF.

The CDR3 region is CASRGGVLNQPQHF. CDR3 nucleotide sequence: TGTGCCAGCAGAGGCGGGGTCCTCAATCAGCCCCAGCATTTT. The chain joins TRBV2 to TRBJ1-5; D not certain. The V and J ends lost 6 bases and 3 bases respectively, with 12 bases between them. The CDR3 is 14 amino acids. Germline V gene sequence: CDR1 SNHLY, CDR2 FYNNEI.

CDR3 DNA sequence: TGTGCCTGGAATAAGGGCGGAGGTTATTCTTATAATTCACCCCTCCACTTT. Translating gives CAWNKGGGYSYNSPLHF. The chain joins TRBV30 to TRBJ1-6; D is uncertain. CDR3 length equals 17 residues. Germline V gene lookup returns CDR1 GTSNPN and CDR2 SVGIG (reference sequence). The ends were cut back, 4 bases at V and 4 bases at J, with 20 bases in the middle. The full variable domain, with the rest looked up from reference TRBV30 and TRBJ1-6, is SQTIHQWPATLVQPVGSPLSLECTVEGTSNPNLYWYRQAAGRGLQLLFYSVGIGQISSEVPQNLSASRPQDRQFILSSKKLLLSDSGFYLCAWNKGGGYSYNSPLHFGNGTRLTVT.